These T cell receptor beta chains were read from a single sample in a study of spatial heterogeneity in lung cancer. TCRdb analysed the 5' RACE reads with MiXCR anew, one entry per CDR3 protein. The profile shows tens of thousands of distinct CDR3 sequences, approximately 5.8% of them singletons. The input for sequencing was PBMCs, taken at surgery. These receptors were collected from a male donor with early-stage non-small cell lung cancer. Both conserved end residues are part of each CDR3. Fields, in order: J gene, D gene, clone size, V gene, CDR3 protein, CDR3 DNA. D genes are given only for firm matches. Clone size, where shown, is once, few, many, or a class for clones that have expanded.

>TRBJ2-7|TRBD2|few|TRBV5-4
CASSYQLAGVSYEQYF
TGTGCCAGCAGCTACCAGCTAGCGGGGGTTTCCTACGAGCAGTACTTC
>TRBJ1-5|-|-|TRBV28
CASSSWGGSNQPQHF
TGTGCCAGCAGTTCTTGGGGGGGGAGCAATCAGCCCCAGCATTTT
>TRBJ2-2|TRBD1|medium-sized|TRBV29-1
CSVARQGSDTGELFF
TGCAGCGTTGCGAGACAGGGTTCGGACACCGGGGAGCTGTTTTTT
>TRBJ2-3|-|many|TRBV7-2
CASSFWGVADTQYF
TGTGCCAGCAGCTTCTGGGGGGTCGCAGATACGCAGTATTTT
>TRBJ2-7|-|few|TRBV5-4
CASSLFAASGSEQYF
TGTGCCAGCAGCTTGTTTGCGGCCTCTGGGTCCGAGCAGTACTTC
>TRBJ1-5|-|-|TRBV12-3/TRBV12-4
CASSLSGGNQPQHF
TGTGCCAGCAGTTTATCAGGGGGCAATCAGCCCCAGCATTTT
>TRBJ2-5|-|many|TRBV2
CASSGRGETQYF
TGTGCCAGCTCCGGCAGGGGAGAGACCCAGTACTTC
>TRBJ2-1|TRBD1|many|TRBV18
CASSHTSGTGNEQFF
TGTGCCAGCTCACACACGTCAGGGACAGGCAATGAGCAGTTCTTC
>TRBJ1-4|-|-|TRBV5-5
CASSLPVGGTNEKLFF
TGTGCCAGCAGCTTGCCCGTCGGGGGAACTAATGAAAAACTGTTTTTT
>TRBJ2-3|TRBD2|many|TRBV4-3
CASSQDKRDTDTQYF
TGCGCCAGCAGCCAAGATAAGCGGGACACAGATACGCAGTATTTT
>TRBJ1-5|-|medium-sized|TRBV6-5
CASSYSPGRNQPQHF
TGTGCCAGCAGTTACTCGCCAGGGAGAAATCAGCCCCAGCATTTT
>TRBJ2-4|-|-|TRBV29-1
CSVQTRGKNIQYF
TGCAGCGTTCAGACCAGGGGCAAAAACATTCAGTACTTC
>TRBJ2-1|-|many|TRBV7-3
CASRYSGTLNEQFF
TGTGCCAGCAGATACTCCGGGACACTGAATGAGCAGTTCTTC
>TRBJ1-2|TRBD1|many|TRBV7-9
CASSLIFFGQGINYGYTF
TGTGCCAGCAGCCTAATCTTCTTCGGACAGGGGATTAACTATGGCTACACCTTC
>TRBJ1-5|-|-|TRBV19
CASRKLTGSNQPQHF
TGTGCCAGTAGGAAATTGACAGGCTCCAATCAGCCCCAGCATTTT
>TRBJ1-1|-|-|TRBV15
CATSTGPLKSAFF
TGTGCCACCAGCACCGGGCCCCTGAAGAGTGCTTTCTTT
>TRBJ2-1|-|medium-sized|TRBV7-2
CASSLAGPYGQTNSNEQFF
TGTGCCAGCAGCCTCGCTGGCCCCTACGGACAGACCAATTCCAATGAGCAGTTCTTC
>TRBJ2-3|-|many|TRBV7-2
CASSPGTTGYF
TGTGCCAGCAGCCCAGGGACGACAGGATATTTT
>TRBJ2-3|TRBD2|few|TRBV20-1
CSAREERGGPSTDTQYF
TGCAGTGCTAGAGAAGAACGCGGGGGGCCAAGCACAGATACGCAGTATTTT
>TRBJ2-7|-|few|TRBV11-2
CASSFSESEQYF
TGTGCCAGCAGCTTCTCGGAATCCGAGCAGTACTTC
>TRBJ2-1|TRBD2|few|TRBV28
CASSLGLAGQTYNEQFF
TGTGCCAGCAGTTTAGGGCTAGCGGGACAGACCTACAATGAGCAGTTCTTC
>TRBJ2-7|TRBD1|many|TRBV12-3/TRBV12-4
CASTEQQGAEQYF
TGTGCCAGCACCGAACAACAGGGGGCCGAGCAGTACTTC
>TRBJ2-7|-|-|TRBV11-1
CASSLVAGQSYEQYF
TGTGCCAGCAGCTTAGTGGCAGGACAGTCATACGAGCAGTACTTC
>TRBJ2-2|-|-|TRBV15
CATSRESSGSGELFF
TGTGCCACCAGCAGAGAGTCCTCGGGCTCCGGGGAGCTGTTTTTT
>TRBJ1-3|-|many|TRBV5-1
CASSSGHTSGNTIYF
TGCGCCAGCAGCTCGGGGCACACCTCTGGAAACACCATATATTTT
>TRBJ2-5|-|medium-sized|TRBV9
CASSGIGGPQETQYF
TGTGCCAGCAGCGGAATCGGGGGGCCCCAAGAGACCCAGTACTTC
>TRBJ2-5|-|few|TRBV19
CASSPIGPGPTETQYF
TGTGCCAGTTCCCCCATTGGGCCAGGGCCGACGGAGACCCAGTACTTC
>TRBJ2-7|-|many|TRBV29-1
CSVRQRTYEQYF
TGCAGCGTCCGACAGCGAACCTACGAGCAGTACTTC
>TRBJ2-3|-|many|TRBV9
CASGPFLDTQYF
TGTGCCAGCGGACCGTTTTTGGATACGCAGTATTTT
>TRBJ2-5|-|many|TRBV5-1
CASSLDPGAQETQYF
TGCGCCAGCAGCTTGGATCCGGGGGCCCAAGAGACCCAGTACTTC
>TRBJ2-7|TRBD1|many|TRBV11-1
CASGTGQGPSGEQYF
TGTGCCAGCGGTACCGGACAGGGCCCTTCCGGCGAGCAGTACTTC
>TRBJ2-7|TRBD1|many|TRBV6-6
CASSYPTGQGNEQYF
TGTGCCAGCAGTTACCCCACCGGACAGGGGAACGAGCAGTACTTC
>TRBJ2-1|TRBD2|many|TRBV9
CASSQIAGDNEQFF
TGTGCCAGCAGTCAGATAGCGGGGGACAATGAGCAGTTCTTC
>TRBJ2-1|-|few|TRBV5-1
CASTLPGGPYNEQFF
TGCGCCAGCACCCTCCCTGGTGGGCCCTACAATGAGCAGTTCTTC
>TRBJ1-2|-|many|TRBV24-1
CATSDWSGGNYGYTF
TGTGCCACCAGTGATTGGAGTGGAGGGAACTATGGCTACACCTTC
>TRBJ2-3|TRBD1|many|TRBV4-2
CASSQDTAPGQGLDTQYF
TGTGCCAGCAGCCAAGACACCGCCCCAGGACAGGGTCTGGATACGCAGTATTTT
>TRBJ2-5|-|many|TRBV5-6
CASSFGGGKETQYF
TGTGCCAGCAGCTTCGGGGGAGGAAAAGAGACCCAGTACTTC
>TRBJ2-1|-|many|TRBV7-9
CASATSSSYNEQFF
TGTGCCAGCGCCACTAGCAGCTCCTACAATGAGCAGTTCTTC
>TRBJ2-4|TRBD1|many|TRBV19
CASSISDRGHIQYF
TGTGCCAGTAGTATAAGCGACAGGGGGCACATTCAGTACTTC
>TRBJ2-6|-|-|TRBV28
CASSNSGGANVLTF
TGTGCCAGCAGTAACAGTGGTGGGGCCAACGTCCTGACTTTC
>TRBJ2-1|-|many|TRBV19
CASRRRGPNEQFF
TGTGCCAGCCGAAGACGCGGACCCAATGAGCAGTTCTTC
>TRBJ2-1|TRBD2|many|TRBV5-1
CASSLLADSYNEQFF
TGCGCCAGCAGCTTGCTAGCGGATTCCTACAATGAGCAGTTCTTC
>TRBJ2-1|TRBD1|few|TRBV28
CASRLDRVNNEQFF
TGTGCCAGCAGGCTCGACAGGGTAAACAATGAGCAGTTCTTC
>TRBJ1-1|-|many|TRBV2
CASSDNWGTEAFF
TGTGCCAGCAGTGATAACTGGGGAACTGAAGCTTTCTTT
>TRBJ2-5|-|few|TRBV20-1
CSALSWGETQYF
TGCAGTGCTTTATCTTGGGGGGAGACCCAGTACTTC
>TRBJ2-4|-|many|TRBV9
CASSVDLSGGYIQYF
TGTGCCAGCAGCGTAGATTTATCAGGGGGGTACATTCAGTACTTC
>TRBJ2-7|TRBD2|many|TRBV27
CASSLWGGIKNEQYF
TGTGCCAGCAGTTTATGGGGGGGGATCAAGAACGAGCAGTACTTC
>TRBJ2-7|-|few|TRBV27
CASSLSIGGYEQYF
TGTGCCAGCAGTTTAAGCATCGGAGGCTACGAGCAGTACTTC
>TRBJ1-4|-|-|TRBV28
CASTLGSVEKLFF
TGTGCCAGCACGTTGGGGTCGGTTGAAAAACTGTTTTTT